This T cell receptor (beta chain) emerged from a study of identical twins. Regarding the study as a whole: Fewer insertions marked abundant cord blood beta clonotypes; young adult naive trended weakly, memory not at all.

CDR1 ENHRY and CDR2 SYGVKD come from the germline V gene. J was trimmed by 3 bases and V by 6 bases; bases with no gene match: 5. There are 15 residues in the CDR3. Using its own MiXCR run on the 5' RACE reads, TCRdb lists one record per CDR3 protein. The sample lists 1.5 million to 2 million distinct CDR3 sequences; around 33% were seen once. This clonotype was seen many times. Its antigen is not identified. This chain links TRBV10-3 with TRBJ2-1; TRBD2 matches 10 bases. The receptor was isolated from a newborn girl in good health. The sample taken for sequencing was cord blood. CDR3 sequence: CAIRATSGFYNEQFF. The CDR3 DNA reads as TGTGCCATCAGGGCGACTAGCGGGTTCTACAATGAGCAGTTCTTC.